What follows is one TCR beta chain and its context. Clones were read by immunoSEQ multiplex PCR, and TCRdb kept only the in-frame ones, dropping some. The sample records approximately 68,000 clones, approximately 89% being singletons. The V end lost 1 base, the J end lost 10 bases, and 7 bases lay between the germline ends. Per the germline V gene, CDR1 is MGHRA and CDR2 is YSYEKL. This CDR3 has 11 amino acids. The data are from a study of blood T cell repertoires in COVID-19. Study-wide background: The origin of the acute and convalescent COVID-19 samples was the United States, Italy and Spain.

This chain uses TRBV4-1 with TRBJ1-1; D not resolved. The clonotype comes from a woman aged 55-70 years with acute or convalescent COVID-19. The specimen sequenced was peripheral blood. CDR3 DNA: TGCGCCAGCAGCCAAGCCGGTACAGCTTTCTTT. Residues: CASSQAGTAFF.